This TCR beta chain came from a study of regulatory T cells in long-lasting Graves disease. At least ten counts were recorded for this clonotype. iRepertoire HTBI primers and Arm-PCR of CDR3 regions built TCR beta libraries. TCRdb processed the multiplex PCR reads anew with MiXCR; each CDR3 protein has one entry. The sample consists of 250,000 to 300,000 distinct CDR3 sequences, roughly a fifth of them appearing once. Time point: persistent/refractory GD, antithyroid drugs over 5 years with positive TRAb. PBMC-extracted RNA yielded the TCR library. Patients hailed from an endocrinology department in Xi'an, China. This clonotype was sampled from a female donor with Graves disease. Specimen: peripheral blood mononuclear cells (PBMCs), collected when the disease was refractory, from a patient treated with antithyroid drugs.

This CDR3 is CASSLGLAGGQGEQYF. DNA for the CDR3: TGTGCCAGCAGCTTGGGACTAGCGGGAGGGCAAGGAGAGCAGTACTTC. The chain has TRBV7-2 and TRBJ2-7, with 16 bases aligning to TRBD2. V gave up 3 bases and J gave up 7 bases; unmatched junction bases: 6. Germline V gives CDR1 SGHTA, CDR2 FQGNSA. This CDR3 contains 16 residues.